The text below deals with one TCR beta chain. Its matching antigen is unknown. The CDR3 has 18 amino acids. The V segment lost 5 bases and the J segment 3 bases; nucleotides outside the gene matches: 21. Germline V lookup: CDR1 GTSNPN, CDR2 SVGIG (reference sequence). Patients were all untreated before their thyroid surgery. Authors' methods: Between-group CDR3 differences, defined by clinicopathological status, yielded a distant-metastasis classifier for papillary thyroid cancer. TCRdb re-processed the PCR reads through MiXCR. The V and J calls were determined by TCRdb, not by the authors. Counted here are around 46,000 clones, around 20% occurring once; the ten biggest clones make up 3.5% to 4%. This record belongs to a study of metastatic and nonmetastatic thyroid tumors. Whole-study context: Thyroid patients, malignant and benign, had repertoires compared across blood and tumor or nodule tissue.

Findings and caveats of the study: Versus benign nodules, malignant thyroid tumors reportedly had significantly higher TCR beta diversity, in blood and tumor.

The source of this sequence is a male donor with papillary thyroid cancer or a benign thyroid nodule (not recorded which). Some clones in this sample may be carry-over from other donors' samples. The V gene is TRBV30, the J gene TRBJ2-7; 8 nucleotides align to TRBD2. The source material was blood. This CDR3 is CAWSTPRAVLAGSYEQYF. The DNA of the CDR3 is TGTGCCTGGTCCACCCCCCGGGCAGTCCTAGCGGGCAGCTACGAGCAGTACTTC.